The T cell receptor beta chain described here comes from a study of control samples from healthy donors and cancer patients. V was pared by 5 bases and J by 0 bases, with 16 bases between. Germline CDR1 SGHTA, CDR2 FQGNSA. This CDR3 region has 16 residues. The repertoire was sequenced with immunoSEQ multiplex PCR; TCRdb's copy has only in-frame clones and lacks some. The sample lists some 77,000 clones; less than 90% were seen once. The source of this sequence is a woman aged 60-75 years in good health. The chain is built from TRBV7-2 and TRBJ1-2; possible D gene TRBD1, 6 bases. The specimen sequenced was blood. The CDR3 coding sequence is TGTGCCAGCAGCCCCGGGGGCGTTGGAGCTAACTATGGCTACACCTTC. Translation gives CASSPGGVGANYGYTF.